This TCR beta chain appears in the sequencing data of a study of blood T cell repertoires in COVID-19 (dated by TCRdb to 2018 to 2020). Study-level background: The collaborator samples originated in the United States, Italy and Spain and spanned the acute and convalescent phases of COVID-19. The material from the prospective study consisted of cDNA or gDNA derived from T cells, B-cell-depleted T cells, or PBMCs. The repertoires were released in a freely available public database intended as a resource for research on the immune response to SARS-CoV-2. The samples were drawn from two sources: the first 160 participants of the ongoing ImmuneRACE study, and 1,200 or so subjects contributed by 6 global collaborators. Where available, HLA class I and class II types were taken from metadata supplied by the sample provider and were not determined by assay-based typing. The sample metadata nearly always contained a de-identified subject ID, COVID-19 status, age in years and sex. Subjects who had been exposed to COVID-19, were actively infected with it, or had recovered from it provided the deeply sampled blood TCRbeta repertoires that made up the dataset. Overall study outcomes, separate from this receptor: The amount of clinical and demographic metadata varied by source and participant and was provided uncurated.

To note about this clone: The antigen this receptor binds is unknown. Qualities for individual bases were not recorded, and no much larger clone is one base off.

Each collaborating institution followed its own protocols to collect whole blood in K2EDTA tubes. Collaborator samples were shipped for TCRbeta analysis as frozen whole blood, isolated PBMCs, or DNA extracted from either sample type. TCRbeta CDR3 regions were amplified from genomic DNA by means of the immunoSEQ Assay, a bias-controlled multiplex PCR. Regarding the original processing steps: The number of nucleated cells in each sample was estimated by amplification of reference gene primers within the assay. Sequence reads were collapsed and filtered to measure the absolute abundance of every unique TCRbeta CDR3 rearrangement. For each sample, productive Simpson clonality was calculated by taking the square root of Simpson's diversity index across productive rearrangements. TCRdb stores this immuneACCESS table with in-frame sequences only. Part of the clones is absent; in the studies checked, under half of the shortfall reflects unresolved V genes, and no reason is known for the rest. V and J calls and clone size come straight from that table; D and trimming were deduced from the DNA. In this sample the table shows around 300,000 clones, roughly 90% of which occur a single time. The biggest ten clones account for around 2% of the sample.

The germline ends are 20 bases apart after V is trimmed by 4 bases and J by 4 bases. From a lookup of the germline V gene, CDR1 and CDR2 are SGHRS and YFSETQ. Reading from cysteine to phenylalanine, the CDR3 counts 17 amino acids. Just CDR3 DNA is preserved here, 51 bases in frame from base 1. The sequenced sample was peripheral blood. This chain joins TRBV5-1 to TRBJ2-2; TRBD2 is perhaps the D gene, given 6 matching bases. The source of this sequence is a man aged 50 to 60 with acute or convalescent COVID-19. The CDR3 loop reads CASSHAQGGGSTGELFF. The DNA reads TGCGCCAGCAGCCACGCGCAGGGAGGAGGGAGCACCGGGGAGCTGTTTTTT. Reference TRBV5-1 and TRBJ2-2 genes cover what lies past the CDR3, so the full variable domain is KAGVTQTPRYLIKTRGQQVTLSCSPISGHRSVSWYQQTPGQGLQFLFEYFSETQRNKGNFPGRFSGRQFSNSRSEMNVSTLELGDSALYLCASSHAQGGGSTGELFFGEGSRLTVL.